These 13 T cell receptor beta chains share one sample of origin, sequenced in a study of blood T cell repertoires in COVID-19. Profiled with immunoSEQ multiplex PCR; TCRdb holds only in-frame clones, not every one. The sample has 250,000 to 300,000 clones, 75% to 90% seen once. The sample was peripheral blood. All receptors come from a woman aged 25 to 39 with active or convalescent COVID-19.

Remarks on this clone: Being one base from a much bigger clone, this may be a read error. This chain links TRBV27 with TRBJ1-5; 10 positions agree with TRBD1. CDR1 MNHEY and CDR2 SMNVEV come from the germline V gene (reference sequence). This CDR3 region has 12 residues. V was clipped by 6 bases and J by 7 bases; unmatched bases: 0. CDR3 residues: CASRTGGQPQHF. The CDR3 DNA follows: TGTGCCAGCAGGACAGGGGGCCAGCCCCAGCATTTT.

The gene calls are TRBV4-2 and TRBJ2-2; 13 nucleotides line up with TRBD2. With V trimmed by 1 base and J by 4 bases, 3 bases remained unmatched. Germline values: CDR1 LGHNA, CDR2 YNFKEQ. This CDR3 spans 17 amino acids. The CDR3 coding sequence is TGTGCCAGCAGCCAAGTAGGACTAGCGGGGGTCACCGGGGAGCTGTTTTTT. Residues: CASSQVGLAGVTGELFF.

As DNA, the CDR3 is TGTGCCAGCAGCCCCATACCGGGACAGGGTCCAGATACGCAGTATTTT. Protein: CASSPIPGQGPDTQYF. V usage is TRBV28 and J usage is TRBJ2-3; 9 bases line up with TRBD1. This CDR3 has 16 amino acids. V lost 6 bases and J lost 4; bases outside the gene matches: 11. The germline V gene has CDR1 MDHEN and CDR2 SYDVKM.

Here the CDR3 DNA reads TGTGCCAGTAGTACCCCAGGGATTTATGGCTACACCTTC. Amino acids: CASSTPGIYGYTF. The chain is built from TRBV19 and TRBJ1-2; D possibly corresponds to TRBD1 (5 bases). Per the germline V gene, CDR1 is LNHDA and CDR2 is SQIVND (reference sequence). The ends were cut back, 4 bases at V and 5 bases at J, with 11 bases in the middle. CDR3 length: 13 residues.

The chain recombines TRBV7-6 with TRBJ2-2; 8 bases agree with TRBD2. Germline V gene data show CDR1 as SGHVS and CDR2 as FNYEAQ. V was clipped by 6 bases and J by 4 bases; unmatched bases: 10. The CDR3 runs to 16 residues. CDR3 DNA sequence: TGTGCCAGCAGAAACACGGGGGGGCGAATCACCGGGGAGCTGTTTTTT. It specifies CASRNTGGRITGELFF.

The CDR3, as DNA: TGTGCCAGCAGCCAGCCCCGCCACCTTACAGGGCCCTACAATGAGCAGTTCTTC. It specifies CASSQPRHLTGPYNEQFF. The chain recombines TRBV7-2 with TRBJ2-1; perhaps TRBD1 as D (6 bases). V lost 5 bases and J 2 bases, leaving 22 bases between the germline ends. The CDR3 extends over 18 amino acids. Germline loops: CDR1 SGHTA, CDR2 FQGNSA. The full variable domain, with the rest looked up from reference TRBV7-2 and TRBJ2-1, is GAGVSQSPSNKVTEKGKDVELRCDPISGHTALYWYRQSLGQGLEFLIYFQGNSAPDKSGLPSDRFSAERTGGSVSTLTIQRTQQEDSAVYLCASSQPRHLTGPYNEQFFGPGTRLTVL.

The V gene is TRBV27, the J gene TRBJ1-4; 7 bases line up with TRBD1. There are 13 residues in the CDR3. The V segment lost 3 bases and the J segment 8 bases; nucleotides outside the gene matches: 3. Looked up from germline, CDR1 is MNHEY and CDR2 is SMNVEV (reference sequence). Written as DNA, the CDR3 is TGTGCCAGCAGTTTTTACAGGGGAGAAAAACTGTTTTTT. Its protein is CASSFYRGEKLFF.

This rearrangement joins TRBV7-8 to TRBJ2-2; D is ambiguous. CDR3 length: 14 residues. The germline gives CDR1 SGHVS, CDR2 FQNEAQ. V dropped 2 bases and J dropped 7 bases, with 11 bases sitting between them. As DNA, the CDR3 is TGTGCCAGCAGCTTATGGCCAGATCTCGGGGAGCTGTTTTTT. This encodes CASSLWPDLGELFF.

This sequence joins TRBV30 and TRBJ1-3; TRBD1 is a possible D gene (5 bases). Per the germline V gene, CDR1 is GTSNPN and CDR2 is SVGIG (reference sequence). The CDR3 is 13 amino acids. The V end was cut by 1 base, the J end by 4 bases, with 8 bases between. This CDR3 reads CAWSGTLGNTIYF. CDR3 bases: TGTGCCTGGAGTGGGACATTGGGAAACACCATATATTTT.

Concerning this clone itself: Relative to the germline gene, one junction end is altered; a read error may explain this. The gene calls are TRBV2 and TRBJ2-1; D might be TRBD2 (6 bases). The CDR3 covers 11 residues. CDR1 is SNHLY, CDR2 FYNNEI, per germline. The CDR3, as DNA: TGTGCCAGCAGTGTTGGGGGGAAGGGGCTCTTC. Translation gives CASSVGGKGLF.

This sequence joins TRBV7-9 and TRBJ2-6; tentative D call: TRBD2 (5 bases). Germline loops: CDR1 SEHNR, CDR2 FQNEAQ (reference sequence). Trimming left V 3 bases short and J 3 bases short, with 9 bases between. This CDR3 is built from 15 residues. CDR3: CASSFGVDGANVLTF. The CDR3 DNA is TGTGCCAGCAGCTTCGGGGTAGATGGGGCCAACGTCCTGACTTTC.

The chain carries TRBV6-6 and TRBJ1-2; 7 nucleotides agree with TRBD1. The germline CDR1 and CDR2 sequences are MNHNY and SVGAGI (reference sequence). This CDR3 comprises 13 residues. J gave up 6 bases and V 6 bases, and 7 bases lay outside the gene matches. Here the CDR3 reads CASRDTGTDGYTF. CDR3 bases: TGTGCCAGCAGAGATACCGGGACAGATGGCTACACCTTC.

The genes are TRBV7-2 and TRBJ2-1; tentatively, D is TRBD1 (6 bases). V shed 5 bases and J shed 3 bases, with 14 bases lying between them. The germline V gene has CDR1 SGHTA and CDR2 FQGNSA. This CDR3 region has 15 residues. The CDR3 DNA is TGTGCCAGCAGCGGAAACAGGGCCCTCTACAATGAGCAGTTCTTC. Protein sequence: CASSGNRALYNEQFF.